The next 30 T cell receptor beta chains were all read from a single sample in a study of shared T cell receptors in the human thymus. Clones were sequenced by immunoSEQ multiplex PCR, and TCRdb holds only the in-frame ones, with some missing. Here the sample spans about 660,000 clones, 70% to 90% being singletons. These data also formed part of another study, on human thymus T cells.

Sequences were obtained from thymocytes. These receptors were taken from a boy younger than two with a congenital heart defect.

This chain connects TRBV14 to TRBJ2-7; D ambiguous. V was clipped by 1 base and J by 0 bases, with 7 bases between them. CDR1 and CDR2 from the germline V gene are SGHDN and FVKESK. CDR3 length: 14 residues. Here the CDR3 reads CASSQGGISYEQYF. Here the CDR3 DNA reads TGTGCCAGCAGCCAAGGAGGAATCTCCTACGAGCAGTACTTC. The full variable domain, rest sourced from reference TRBV14 and TRBJ2-7, is EAGVTQFPSHSVIEKGQTVTLRCDPISGHDNLYWYRRVMGKEIKFLLHFVKESKQDESGMPNNRFLAERTGGTYSTLKVQPAELEDSGVYFCASSQGGISYEQYFGPGTRLTVT.

The chain employs TRBV5-1 and TRBJ2-2; TRBD1 might be the D (5 bases). Per germline, CDR1 SGHRS and CDR2 YFSETQ. The CDR3 totals 16 residues. Between the trimmed V and J ends, which lost 0 bases and 2 bases, there was a span of 11 bases. The CDR3: CASSLAARANTGELFF. CDR3 DNA: TGCGCCAGCAGCTTGGCTGCCAGGGCCAACACCGGGGAGCTGTTTTTT.

V usage is TRBV6-1 and J usage is TRBJ1-2; D remains ambiguous. With 6 bases removed from V and 8 bases from J, the gap between germline ends came to 16 bases. The CDR3 consists of 13 residues. Germline loops: CDR1 MNHNS, CDR2 SASEGT. The CDR3 protein is CASSRDRESGYTF. CDR3 nucleotide sequence: TGTGCCAGCAGCCGCGACCGGGAGAGCGGCTACACCTTC.

The V call is TRBV5-1, the J call TRBJ1-4, with TRBD1 identical over 8 bases. V lost 4 bases, J lost 4 bases, and 3 bases stayed unmatched. This CDR3 spans 14 amino acids. In germline, CDR1 is SGHRS, CDR2 YFSETQ. The CDR3 reads CASSLTGVNEKLFF. The CDR3 DNA reads TGCGCCAGCAGCCTGACAGGGGTTAATGAAAAACTGTTTTTT.

For this clone: Other DNA sequences in the sample encode the same CDR3. V and J are TRBV5-4 and TRBJ2-3, with 11 bases aligning to TRBD1. Germline V CDR1 and CDR2: SGHNT, YYREEE (reference sequence). This CDR3 contains 15 residues. With 4 bases clipped from V and 1 base from J, the junction kept 2 bases outside the gene matches. The CDR3 here is CASSTGQGGTDTQYF. The CDR3 bases are TGTGCCAGCAGCACGGGACAGGGGGGCACAGATACGCAGTATTTT.

This clone was seen just once. The rearrangement links TRBV27 to TRBJ2-7, with 7 bases aligning to TRBD2. CDR1 MNHEY and CDR2 SMNVEV come from the germline V gene (reference sequence). The CDR3 sequence is 14 residues long. After removal of 6 bases from V and 6 bases from J, the junction contained 11 bases not matched to a gene. This chain's CDR3 is CASSLGGSPLEQYF. DNA of the CDR3: TGTGCCAGCAGCTTGGGCGGGAGCCCCCTCGAGCAGTACTTC.

The gene calls are TRBV30 and TRBJ2-3; TRBD2 matches at 9 bases. The CDR3 covers 18 residues. Germline V CDR1 and CDR2: GTSNPN, SVGIG (reference sequence). After removal of 3 bases from V and 2 bases from J, the junction contained 15 bases not matched to a gene. The CDR3 here is CAWRAPGLARTFTDTQYF. CDR3 DNA sequence: TGTGCCTGGAGAGCTCCGGGACTAGCACGAACCTTCACAGATACGCAGTATTTT. The entire variable domain, with the rest obtained from reference TRBV30 and TRBJ2-3, is as follows: SQTIHQWPATLVQPVGSPLSLECTVEGTSNPNLYWYRQAAGRGLQLLFYSVGIGQISSEVPQNLSASRPQDRQFILSSKKLLLSDSGFYLCAWRAPGLARTFTDTQYFGPGTRLTVL.

The chain combines TRBV5-4 with TRBJ2-5, with TRBD2 as a possible D gene (7 bases). V dropped 4 bases and J dropped 5 bases, with 15 bases sitting between them. Germline V gene data show CDR1 as SGHNT and CDR2 as YYREEE (reference sequence). The CDR3 runs 14 residues. For the CDR3, the DNA is TGTGCCAGCAGCCCGTGGGGGGGCGGGGAGACCCAGTACTTC. This codes for CASSPWGGGETQYF.

This clone has a handful of counts. The CDR3 DNA is TGTGCCAGCAGTGAAGGGAGGGGCCCCGACTACGAGCAGTACTTC. Translation gives CASSEGRGPDYEQYF. The chain employs TRBV2 and TRBJ2-7, with TRBD2 as a possible D gene (6 bases). The ends were cut back, 1 base at V and 3 bases at J, with 13 bases in the middle. There are 15 residues in the CDR3. CDR1 SNHLY and CDR2 FYNNEI come from the germline V gene.

The chain employs TRBV5-1 and TRBJ1-2; 7 nucleotides line up with TRBD1. Trimming cost V 2 bases and J 1 base; bases outside gene matches: 2. CDR3 size: 14 residues. Germline assignment: CDR1 SGHRS and CDR2 YFSETQ. CDR3 DNA sequence: TGCGCCAGCAGCTTCAGGGACAGTAACTATGGCTACACCTTC. Translation gives CASSFRDSNYGYTF.

The rearrangement joins TRBV7-9 to TRBJ1-2, with D maybe TRBD1 (6 bases). This CDR3 region has 15 residues. CDR1 and CDR2 (germline): SEHNR, FQNEAQ (reference sequence). V shed 1 base and J shed 3 bases, with 12 bases lying between them. CDR3 loop: CASSLGSGVDYGYTF. The CDR3 DNA follows: TGTGCCAGCAGCTTAGGCTCAGGGGTTGACTATGGCTACACCTTC. The whole variable domain, remainder taken from reference TRBV7-9 and TRBJ1-2, is DTGVSQNPRHKITKRGQNVTFRCDPISEHNRLYWYRQTLGQGPEFLTYFQNEAQLEKSRLLSDRFSAERPKGSFSTLEIQRTEQGDSAMYLCASSLGSGVDYGYTFGSGTRLTVV.

This clone is a singleton in its sample. The rearrangement joins TRBV6-1 to TRBJ2-1; D perhaps matches TRBD2 (5 bases). V dropped 5 bases and J dropped 7 bases, with 15 bases sitting between them. CDR3 size: 14 residues. Looked up from germline, CDR1 is MNHNS and CDR2 is SASEGT. For the CDR3, the DNA is TGTGCCAGCAGTTATTCCCGATCGGGGAATGAGCAGTTCTTC. It specifies CASSYSRSGNEQFF.

The chain employs TRBV7-9 and TRBJ2-7; 7 bases fit TRBD1. The CDR3 totals 15 residues. J was trimmed by 2 bases and V by 5 bases; bases with no gene match: 9. Germline CDR1 reads SEHNR; CDR2 reads FQNEAQ (reference sequence). The CDR3 loop is CASSMHRQGTYEQYF. The CDR3 DNA reads as TGTGCCAGCAGCATGCACCGACAGGGAACCTACGAGCAGTACTTC.

This sequence joins TRBV5-4 and TRBJ2-4; 8 bases are a match to TRBD1. This CDR3 has 14 residues. Germline lookup yields CDR1 SGHNT and CDR2 YYREEE (reference sequence). After removal of 10 bases from V and 6 bases from J, the junction contained 12 bases not matched to a gene. This CDR3 is CACRQGTFGNIQYF. The CDR3 coding sequence is TGTGCCTGCCGACAGGGGACTTTCGGAAACATTCAGTACTTC. Drawing the rest from reference TRBV5-4 and TRBJ2-4, the complete variable domain is ETGVTQSPTHLIKTRGQQVTLRCSSQSGHNTVSWYQQALGQGPQFIFQYYREEENGRGNFPPRFSGLQFPNYSSELNVNALELDDSALYLCACRQGTFGNIQYFGAGTRLSVL.

The chain combines TRBV5-1 with TRBJ2-1; no reliable D call. Trimming took off 0 bases at V and 0 bases at J, with 13 bases between the two ends. This CDR3 contains 17 residues. The germline CDR1 and CDR2 sequences are SGHRS and YFSETQ. The CDR3 DNA follows: TGCGCCAGCAGCTTGGGTGATAGCCCTAGCTCCTACAATGAGCAGTTCTTC. This translates into CASSLGDSPSSYNEQFF.

This chain links TRBV7-2 with TRBJ2-5, with a weak D call TRBD2 (5 bases). The germline V and J ends were trimmed by 5 bases and 1 base, with 14 bases remaining between them. Germline V gene sequence: CDR1 SGHTA, CDR2 FQGNSA. The CDR3 sequence is 15 residues long. The CDR3 loop is CASSPRGLAQETQYF. CDR3 nucleotide sequence: TGTGCCAGCAGCCCCCGCGGGCTGGCCCAAGAGACCCAGTACTTC.

V usage is TRBV4-3 and J usage is TRBJ1-2, with a possible D match to TRBD1 (6 bases). This CDR3 spans 15 amino acids. The V gene lost 1 base and the J gene lost 2 bases, with 11 bases spanning the gap. CDR1 is LGHNA and CDR2 is YSLEER in the germline V gene. The CDR3 region has the DNA TGCGCCAGCAGCCAAGGGCAGGGGCCGAACTATGGCTACACCTTC. Its translation is CASSQGQGPNYGYTF.

V and J are TRBV5-1 and TRBJ1-1; D remains ambiguous. The CDR3 is 15 residues long. Germline V gene data show CDR1 as SGHRS and CDR2 as YFSETQ. V shed 5 bases and J shed 10 bases, with 24 bases lying between them. CDR3 coding DNA: TGCGCCAGCAGGATCGCAGAACAGCCACAATTCTCAGCTTTCTTT. This translates into CASRIAEQPQFSAFF.

The rearrangement joins TRBV2 to TRBJ2-7, with TRBD2 matching over 11 bases. The V and J ends lost 8 bases and 0 bases, in that order; junction bases with no gene match: 6. Germline V gene sequence: CDR1 SNHLY, CDR2 FYNNEI. The CDR3 consists of 15 residues. The CDR3: CASGLAGYSSYEQYF. The CDR3 nucleotides are TGTGCCAGCGGACTAGCGGGTTACAGCTCCTACGAGCAGTACTTC.

V gene TRBV4-2 combines with J gene TRBJ2-1; 7 bases match TRBD2. The germline V gene encodes CDR1 LGHNA and CDR2 YNFKEQ. CDR3 length equals 16 residues. V was clipped by 0 bases and J by 4 bases; unmatched bases: 6. For the CDR3, the DNA is TGTGCCAGCAGCCAAGATTTGTGGGAGGGGTACAATGAGCAGTTCTTC. Its protein is CASSQDLWEGYNEQFF.

The genes are TRBV10-3 and TRBJ1-5; D remains ambiguous. CDR1 and CDR2 (germline): ENHRY, SYGVKD. V was trimmed by 4 bases and J by 8 bases, leaving 15 bases between them. The CDR3 sequence is 14 residues long. The CDR3 loop reads CAISARRREEPQHF. The DNA for the CDR3 is TGTGCCATCAGTGCGCGGCGGAGAGAAGAGCCCCAGCATTTT.

The J gene is TRBJ2-1, the V gene TRBV6-5, with TRBD1 matching over 8 bases. This CDR3 spans 13 amino acids. Germline-derived CDR1 and CDR2 are MNHEY and SVGAGI. V lost 6 bases, J lost 8 bases, and 6 bases stayed unmatched. The DNA of the CDR3 is TGTGCCAGCAGCGGGACAGGCCGCGATGAGCAGTTCTTC. Residues: CASSGTGRDEQFF.

This chain joins TRBV5-1 and TRBJ2-7, with 10 bases aligning to TRBD2. The CDR3 has 18 residues. The germline CDR1 and CDR2 sequences are SGHRS and YFSETQ. V lost 4 bases to trimming and J lost 4 bases; unmatched junction nucleotides: 17. The CDR3 loop reads CASSQTSGLAYKGYEQYF. The CDR3, as DNA: TGCGCCAGCAGCCAAACCTCGGGACTAGCGTATAAAGGTTACGAGCAGTACTTC.

Written as DNA, the CDR3 is TGTGCCAGCAGTGAACGCGGGACTAGCGGAGGGCGGGAGACCCAGTACTTC. It translates to CASSERGTSGGRETQYF. V usage is TRBV6-4 and J usage is TRBJ2-5; 11 nucleotides align to TRBD2. Germline V gives CDR1 MRHNA, CDR2 SNTAGT. The CDR3 is 17 residues long. The ends lost 3 bases at V and 5 bases at J; junction bases unmatched: 11.

This clone was counted once. V usage is TRBV5-3 and J usage is TRBJ1-5; D possibly corresponds to TRBD1 (5 bases). TRBV5-3 belongs to the ORF category, with a function that is uncertain. The CDR3 has 16 amino acids. The V gene lost 10 bases and the J gene lost 4 bases, with 24 bases spanning the gap. The CDR3 region has the DNA TGTGCCGGAGCGCTGCCGGGGGGGATGGGGAATCAGCCCCAGCATTTT. This gives the protein CAGALPGGMGNQPQHF.

The chain recombines TRBV15 with TRBJ1-1; TRBD1 matches 8 bases. V lost 2 bases and J lost 8; bases outside the gene matches: 16. This CDR3 is built from 17 residues. Germline V gene lookup returns CDR1 LNHNV and CDR2 YYDKDF (reference sequence). The CDR3 DNA is TGTGCCACCAGCAGACACCACCGGGACAGGCCCGAGGCGGAAGCTTTCTTT. Protein: CATSRHHRDRPEAEAFF.

The CDR3 nucleotides are TGTGCCATCAGTGAAAAGCGGGAGAGGTCAGAGACCCAGTACTTC. This sequence encodes CAISEKRERSETQYF. The gene calls are TRBV10-3 and TRBJ2-5; 8 bases line up with TRBD2. Trimming cost V 3 bases and J 4 bases; bases outside gene matches: 7. This CDR3 is built from 15 residues. CDR1 and CDR2 (germline): ENHRY, SYGVKD.

The genes are TRBV5-4 and TRBJ2-5, with 10 positions matching TRBD1. The closer fit of TRBJ2-7 to the DNA end suggests the J call may be wrong. The CDR3 contains 16 residues. Germline V gives CDR1 SGHNT, CDR2 YYREEE (reference sequence). CDR3 region: CASSRDRGPVPYEQYF. The DNA of the CDR3 is TGTGCCAGCAGCCGGGACAGGGGACCCGTCCCCTACGAGCAGTACTTC.

The chain carries TRBV15 and TRBJ1-6; the D gene is possibly TRBD1 (5 bases). Germline V gene data show CDR1 as LNHNV and CDR2 as YYDKDF (reference sequence). CDR3 length: 16 amino acids. V was clipped by 5 bases and J by 7 bases, with 18 bases between them. CDR3 bases: TGTGCCACCAGCTCGCTGGCGGGGCCAGAGAATTCACCCCTCCACTTT. It specifies CATSSLAGPENSPLHF.

The chain recombines TRBV4-1 with TRBJ2-3, with 12 bases fitting TRBD2. Germline V gene data show CDR1 as MGHRA and CDR2 as YSYEKL. V trimming: 2 bases; J trimming: 4 bases; junction bases outside the gene matches: 7. This CDR3 has 17 residues. The CDR3: CASSQLGPSGRADTQYF. CDR3 nucleotide sequence: TGCGCCAGCAGCCAATTGGGGCCTAGCGGGAGGGCAGATACGCAGTATTTT.